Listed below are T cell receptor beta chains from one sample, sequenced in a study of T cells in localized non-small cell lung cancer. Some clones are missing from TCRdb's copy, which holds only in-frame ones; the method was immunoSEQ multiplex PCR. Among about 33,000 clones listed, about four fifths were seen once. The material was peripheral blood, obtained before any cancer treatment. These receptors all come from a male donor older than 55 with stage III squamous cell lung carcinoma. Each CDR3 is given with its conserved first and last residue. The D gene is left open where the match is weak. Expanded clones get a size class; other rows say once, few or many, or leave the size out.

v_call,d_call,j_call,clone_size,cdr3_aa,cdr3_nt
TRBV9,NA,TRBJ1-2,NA,CASSERSSNYGYTF,TGTGCCAGCAGTGAGAGGAGTTCGAACTATGGCTACACCTTC
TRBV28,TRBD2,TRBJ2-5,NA,CASSLGLAGVPPEETQYF,TGTGCCAGCAGTTTAGGACTAGCGGGAGTCCCCCCCGAAGAGACCCAGTACTTC
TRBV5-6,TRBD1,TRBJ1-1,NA,CAAWRTGWDTEAFF,TGTGCCGCGTGGCGGACAGGGTGGGACACTGAAGCTTTCTTT
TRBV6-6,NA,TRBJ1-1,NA,CASSYSHLGDTEAFF,TGTGCCAGCAGTTACTCTCACTTGGGAGATACTGAAGCTTTCTTT
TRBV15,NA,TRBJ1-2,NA,CATSPFPRTDDGYTF,TGTGCCACCAGCCCCTTTCCTCGGACAGATGATGGCTACACCTTC
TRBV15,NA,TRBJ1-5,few,CATSRLKFLGNLGNQPQHF,TGTGCCACCAGCAGACTTAAGTTTTTAGGCAACCTGGGGAATCAGCCCCAGCATTTT
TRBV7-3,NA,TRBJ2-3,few,CASSPGTSTDTQYF,TGTGCCAGCAGCCCGGGGACTAGCACAGATACGCAGTATTTT
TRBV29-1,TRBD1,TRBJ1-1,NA,CSVSPGQRPSEAFF,TGCAGCGTCTCACCGGGACAGAGACCAAGTGAAGCTTTCTTT
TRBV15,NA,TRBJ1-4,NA,CATSRPGAANEKLFF,TGTGCCACCAGCAGACCGGGGGCAGCTAATGAAAAACTGTTTTTT
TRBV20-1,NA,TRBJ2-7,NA,CSARDSDEQYF,TGCAGTGCTAGGGACAGCGACGAGCAGTACTTC
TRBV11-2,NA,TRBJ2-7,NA,CASRRPGSHEQYF,TGTGCCAGCAGGCGACCAGGGTCCCACGAGCAGTACTTC
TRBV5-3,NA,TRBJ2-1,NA,CARSLVGTGYNEQFF,TGTGCCAGAAGCTTGGTGGGGACGGGCTACAATGAGCAGTTCTTC
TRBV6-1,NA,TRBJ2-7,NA,CASSLGLLSYEQYF,TGTGCCAGCAGTTTGGGCCTTCTGTCTTACGAGCAGTACTTC
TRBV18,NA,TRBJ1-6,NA,CASSPQGPSSYNSPLHF,TGTGCCAGCTCACCACAGGGACCGAGCTCCTATAATTCACCCCTCCACTTT
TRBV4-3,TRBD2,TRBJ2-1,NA,CASSRLAGVPSSYNEQFF,TGCGCCAGCAGCCGACTAGCGGGAGTACCGAGCTCCTACAATGAGCAGTTCTTC
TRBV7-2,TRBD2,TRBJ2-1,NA,CASSLGTSPYNEQFF,TGTGCCAGCAGCTTAGGGACTAGCCCCTACAATGAGCAGTTCTTC
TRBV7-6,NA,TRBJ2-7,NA,CASSLGTFYEQYF,TGTGCCAGCAGCTTAGGGACATTCTACGAGCAGTACTTC
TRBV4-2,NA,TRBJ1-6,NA,CASSPGGDNSPLHF,TGTGCCAGCAGCCCCGGGGGCGACAATTCACCCCTCCACTTT
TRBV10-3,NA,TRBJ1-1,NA,CAIKPGLNTEAFF,TGTGCCATCAAGCCAGGCTTGAACACTGAAGCTTTCTTT
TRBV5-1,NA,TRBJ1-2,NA,CASSSPQGSGGYTF,TGCGCCAGCAGCTCTCCACAGGGAAGTGGCGGCTACACCTTC
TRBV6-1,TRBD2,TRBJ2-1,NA,CASSDQGLAGFYEQFF,TGTGCCAGCAGTGACCAGGGACTAGCGGGTTTCTATGAGCAGTTCTTC
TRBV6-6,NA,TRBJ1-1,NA,CASSYNGDTEAFF,TGTGCCAGCAGTTATAACGGGGACACTGAAGCTTTCTTT
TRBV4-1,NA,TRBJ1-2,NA,CASSLGHNYGYTF,TGCGCCAGCAGCCTCGGCCATAACTATGGCTACACCTTC
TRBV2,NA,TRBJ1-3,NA,CASSVTGNTIYF,TGTGCCAGCAGTGTAACGGGAAACACCATATATTTT
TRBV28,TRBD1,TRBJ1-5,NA,CASRSFTGAVNQPQHF,TGTGCCAGCAGGAGCTTTACAGGGGCTGTCAATCAGCCCCAGCATTTT
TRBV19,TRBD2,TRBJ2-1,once,CASSPLAGGYNEQFF,TGTGCCAGTAGTCCCCTAGCGGGAGGGTACAATGAGCAGTTCTTC
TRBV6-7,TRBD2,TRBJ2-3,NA,CASICNGGDTDTQYF,TGTGCCAGCATCTGCAACGGGGGGGACACAGATACGCAGTATTTT
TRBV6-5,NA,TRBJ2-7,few,CASSDISQVYEQYF,TGTGCCAGCAGCGACATATCTCAAGTCTACGAGCAGTACTTC
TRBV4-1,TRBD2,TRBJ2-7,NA,CASSQLAGGPTGHEQYF,TGCGCCAGCAGCCAACTAGCGGGAGGGCCGACAGGCCACGAGCAGTACTTC
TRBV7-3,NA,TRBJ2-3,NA,CASSLTTGVDTQYF,TGTGCCAGCAGCCTTACAACGGGGGTCGATACGCAGTATTTT
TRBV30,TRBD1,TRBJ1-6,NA,CAWSAGQGHNSPLHF,TGTGCCTGGAGTGCCGGACAGGGACATAATTCACCCCTCCACTTT
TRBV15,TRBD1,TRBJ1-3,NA,CATGQGTSGNTIYF,TGTGCCACCGGACAGGGAACTTCTGGAAACACCATATATTTT
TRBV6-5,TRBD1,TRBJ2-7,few,CASRPGTDSYEQYF,TGTGCCAGCAGACCCGGGACAGACTCCTACGAGCAGTACTTC
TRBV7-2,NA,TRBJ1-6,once,CASSFAPGQKASDSPLHF,TGTGCCAGCAGCTTTGCTCCGGGACAAAAAGCTTCTGATTCACCCCTCCACTTT
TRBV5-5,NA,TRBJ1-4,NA,CASSSWPGRGTNEKLFF,TGTGCCAGCAGCTCATGGCCAGGAAGGGGTACTAATGAAAAACTGTTTTTT
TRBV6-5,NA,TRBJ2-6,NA,CASRINSGANVLTF,TGTGCCAGCCGCATCAACTCTGGGGCCAACGTCCTGACTTTC
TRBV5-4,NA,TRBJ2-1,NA,CASSLAGLSNEQFF,TGTGCCAGCAGCTTGGCCGGACTGTCCAATGAGCAGTTCTTC
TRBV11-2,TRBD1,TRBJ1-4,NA,CASSLEEDRVVFF,TGTGCCAGCAGCTTAGAAGAGGACAGGGTAGTGTTTTTT